The 20 T cell receptor beta chains listed next were all sequenced from one sample in a study of identical twins. TCRdb analysed the 5' RACE reads with MiXCR anew, one entry per CDR3 protein. This sample has 570,000 or so distinct CDR3 sequences; roughly 9.9% occur once, and the top ten carry under 3.5%. A further study also used this sample, focusing on yellow fever vaccine responses in identical twins.

The sequencing input was PBMCs. Every receptor here comes from a woman aged 18-29 years in good health.

J is TRBJ2-3 and V is TRBV12-5; a possible D gene is TRBD1 (6 bases). The germline V gene has CDR1 LGHNT and CDR2 FRNRAP. The V and J ends lost 0 bases and 0 bases respectively, with 13 bases between them. The CDR3 consists of 17 residues. The CDR3, as DNA: TGTGCTAGTGGTTTGGTACTAGGCCAGGGGAGCACAGATACGCAGTATTTT. Translated, it gives CASGLVLGQGSTDTQYF. Complete variable domain (other parts from reference TRBV12-5 and TRBJ2-3): DARVTQTPRHKVTEMGQEVTMRCQPILGHNTVFWYRQTMMQGLELLAYFRNRAPLDDSGMPKDRFSAEMPDATLATLKIQPSEPRDSAVYFCASGLVLGQGSTDTQYFGPGTRLTVL.

The V gene is TRBV30, the J gene TRBJ2-5; a weak D match, TRBD1 (5 bases). The CDR3 has 15 residues. Trimming cost V 0 bases and J 4 bases, with 15 bases left between them. CDR1 is GTSNPN and CDR2 is SVGIG in the germline V gene (reference sequence). The CDR3 loop reads CAWSVGGRVGETQYF. The DNA for the CDR3 is TGTGCCTGGAGTGTAGGCGGCAGGGTGGGAGAGACCCAGTACTTC.

In this sample, this clonotype turned up a few times. The chain carries TRBV5-1 and TRBJ1-3; no clear D. CDR3 size: 13 residues. Germline V gives CDR1 SGHRS, CDR2 YFSETQ. V was cut by 0 bases and J by 6 bases, with 7 bases left in between. Here the CDR3 reads CASSLELINTIYF. In DNA, the CDR3 is TGCGCCAGCAGCTTGGAACTAATAAACACCATATATTTT.

Turning to this clonotype: A much more abundant neighbour one base away suggests this may be a read error. This chain links TRBV6-1 with TRBJ2-1, with 7 bases matching TRBD2. Germline trimming cut 8 bases from V and 9 bases from J; bases unmatched to any gene: 13. Germline V lookup: CDR1 MNHNS, CDR2 SASEGT. CDR3 size: 14 residues. In nucleotides, the CDR3 is TGTGCCAGCGGTGCGGGCTCTATAGCGGGTGAGCAGTTCTTC. This translates into CASGAGSIAGEQFF.

This clonotype was recorded a few times. J is TRBJ2-7 and V is TRBV2; D call uncertain. The CDR3 is 15 residues long. Germline lookup yields CDR1 SNHLY and CDR2 FYNNEI. The V end was cut by 4 bases, the J end by 6 bases, with 19 bases between. In DNA, the CDR3 is TGTGCCAGCAGTGTCAACACCGTGATGGGCTCCGAGCAGTACTTC. Its translation: CASSVNTVMGSEQYF.

J is TRBJ2-1 and V is TRBV9; TRBD2 aligns across 9 bases. CDR3 length: 15 residues. V lost 0 bases, J lost 8 bases, and 6 bases stayed unmatched. The germline V gene encodes CDR1 SGDLS and CDR2 YYNGEE. CDR3 sequence reads: CASSVDPSGVDEQFF. The CDR3 nucleotides read TGTGCCAGCAGCGTAGATCCTAGCGGGGTGGATGAGCAGTTCTTC.

This clonotype was observed a few times. The J gene is TRBJ2-7, the V gene TRBV23-1; D remains ambiguous. TRBV23-1 is an ORF for which the function is uncertain. This CDR3 is built from 10 residues. V lost 7 bases, J lost 3 bases, and 4 bases lay in between. CDR3 amino acids: CASKDYEQYF. The CDR3 coding sequence is TGCGCCAGCAAAGACTACGAGCAGTACTTC.

Ten or more counts support this clonotype. This chain connects TRBV12-3 or TRBV12-4 to TRBJ2-5, with 8 nucleotides matching TRBD2. With V trimmed by 3 bases and J by 3 bases, 9 bases remained unmatched. The CDR3 has 16 residues. The DNA for the CDR3 is TGTGCCAGCAGTTTTGGAGGGAGGGGACTAGAAGAGACCCAGTACTTC. Translating gives CASSFGGRGLEETQYF.

This clonotype was recorded a few times. The chain uses TRBV11-2 and TRBJ2-7; TRBD2 might be the D (6 bases). The germline V gene encodes CDR1 SGHAT and CDR2 FQNNGV. CDR3 length: 15 residues. V was clipped by 4 bases and J by 2 bases, with 15 bases between them. The CDR3 sequence: CASSSLAVLAYEQYF. In nucleotides, the CDR3 is TGTGCCAGCAGCTCCTTAGCGGTATTAGCCTACGAGCAGTACTTC.

V is TRBV28 and J is TRBJ2-4; 14 bases are a match to TRBD2. The CDR3 is 17 residues long. Germline V lookup: CDR1 MDHEN, CDR2 SYDVKM. With V trimmed by 6 bases and J by 8 bases, 12 bases remained unmatched. The CDR3 loop is CASSQLGLAGGGDIQYF. DNA of the CDR3: TGTGCCAGCAGCCAATTAGGACTAGCGGGAGGCGGGGACATTCAGTACTTC.

This clonotype was detected many times. The V gene is TRBV24-1, the J gene TRBJ1-1; 7 positions agree with TRBD1. Losses at the gene ends were 4 bases for V and 4 bases for J; bases not matched to a gene: 8. Germline V lookup: CDR1 KGHDR, CDR2 SFDVKD. The CDR3 is 15 residues long. The CDR3: CATSDPRQGGTEAFF. DNA for the CDR3: TGTGCCACCAGTGACCCCCGACAGGGCGGCACTGAAGCTTTCTTT.

This clonotype showed up just a few times. The CDR3 here is CASSTDGAEGEKLFF. CDR3 in DNA: TGCGCCAGCAGCACGGACGGGGCAGAAGGTGAAAAACTGTTTTTT. The V gene is TRBV5-1, the J gene TRBJ1-4; D possibly corresponds to TRBD1 (5 bases). The CDR3 is 15 amino acids. CDR1 and CDR2 (germline): SGHRS, YFSETQ. The V gene lost 4 bases and the J gene lost 7 bases, with 17 bases spanning the gap.

This clonotype was picked up a small number of times. The rearrangement joins TRBV5-6 to TRBJ2-7, with TRBD1 as a possible D gene (6 bases). The V gene lost 0 bases and the J gene lost 3 bases, with 10 bases spanning the gap. The V gene's germline CDR1 is SGHDT and CDR2 YYEEEE. This CDR3 spans 14 amino acids. This CDR3 reads CASSLGDTFYEQYF. CDR3 DNA sequence: TGTGCCAGCAGCTTGGGGGACACCTTCTACGAGCAGTACTTC. Combining the CDR3 with reference TRBV5-6 and TRBJ2-7 gives the whole variable domain DAGVTQSPTHLIKTRGQQVTLRCSPKSGHDTVSWYQQALGQGPQFIFQYYEEEERQRGNFPDRFSGHQFPNYSSELNVNALLLGDSALYLCASSLGDTFYEQYFGPGTRLTVT.

The sample holds many counts of this clonotype. The chain recombines TRBV5-6 with TRBJ1-5; D is perhaps TRBD1 (5 bases). Per the germline V gene, CDR1 is SGHDT and CDR2 is YYEEEE. The CDR3 extends over 18 amino acids. The V and J ends lost 1 base and 1 base respectively, with 18 bases between them. DNA of the CDR3: TGTGCCAGCAGCTTGCAGGGCAACTTACCTTTCAGCAATCAGCCCCAGCATTTT. Protein: CASSLQGNLPFSNQPQHF.

This clonotype was observed many times. The chain couples TRBV3-1 to TRBJ2-1; D gene uncertain. The CDR3 length is 12 residues. V lost 4 bases and J 7 bases, leaving 8 bases between the germline ends. The germline V gene encodes CDR1 LGHDT and CDR2 YNNKEL (reference sequence). The DNA of the CDR3 is TGTGCCAGCAGCCCTCTGGAGAATGAGCAGTTCTTC. Amino acid sequence: CASSPLENEQFF.

The V and J genes are TRBV7-2 and TRBJ2-7; TRBD2 matches 12 bases. The CDR3 consists of 14 residues. Per the germline V gene, CDR1 is SGHTA and CDR2 is FQGNSA. V dropped 2 bases and J dropped 5; count of bases not matched to a gene: 1. The CDR3 spells CASSLRLAGDEQYF. CDR3 nucleotide sequence: TGTGCCAGCAGCTTAAGACTAGCGGGAGACGAGCAGTACTTC.

This clonotype appeared many times. The chain combines TRBV28 with TRBJ2-2, with D perhaps TRBD1 (8 bases). CDR1 and CDR2 (germline): MDHEN, SYDVKM. V was trimmed by 4 bases and J by 4 bases, leaving 13 bases between them. The CDR3 sequence is 15 residues long. The CDR3 DNA reads as TGTGCCAGCAGTTGGACAGGGAGGGGCACCGGGGAGCTGTTTTTT. Amino acid sequence: CASSWTGRGTGELFF.

The table lists this clonotype with many counts. The chain joins TRBV6-5 to TRBJ2-1, with 8 bases lining up with TRBD2. This CDR3 comprises 14 residues. Germline values: CDR1 MNHEY, CDR2 SVGAGI. Trimming cost V 4 bases and J 6 bases; bases outside gene matches: 5. CDR3 loop: CASSSERGSNEQFF. The CDR3 nucleotides read TGTGCCAGCAGTTCGGAGCGGGGGTCCAATGAGCAGTTCTTC.

This clonotype was found a few times. V gene TRBV6-1 combines with J gene TRBJ2-7; perhaps TRBD2 as D (6 bases). Trimming cost V 7 bases and J 2 bases, with 18 bases left between them. CDR1 MNHNS and CDR2 SASEGT come from the germline V gene. CDR3 length: 15 amino acids. CDR3 sequence reads: CASTQNSAGTYEQYF. Here the CDR3 DNA reads TGTGCCAGCACCCAAAACTCGGCGGGAACCTACGAGCAGTACTTC.

Details on this clonotype: A much larger clone lies one base from this, so it may be a read error. The chain combines TRBV29-1 with TRBJ2-2, with TRBD1 as a possible D gene (6 bases). CDR3 length: 16 amino acids. From germline, CDR1 is SQVTM and CDR2 ANQGSEA. V lost 1 base, J lost 7 bases, and 19 bases lay in between. The CDR3 region is CSVEGDSRGTNGELFF. DNA of the CDR3: TGCAGCGTTGAAGGAGACTCTAGGGGGACGAACGGGGAGCTGTTTTTT.